These 22 T cell receptor beta chains share one sample of origin, sequenced in a study of blood T cell repertoires in COVID-19. Profiled with immunoSEQ multiplex PCR; TCRdb holds only in-frame clones, not every one. The sample carries about 66,000 clones, about 86% recorded once. Sequencing was performed on peripheral blood. The receptors come from a man aged 45-60 years with active COVID-19.

The chain recombines TRBV3-1 (or the pseudogene TRBV3-2) with TRBJ2-3; 10 nucleotides line up with TRBD1. V gave up 1 base and J gave up 5 bases; unmatched junction bases: 3. Germline V gene sequence: CDR1 LGHDT, CDR2 YNNKEL (reference sequence). The CDR3 is 15 amino acids. CDR3 coding DNA: TGTGCCAGCAGCCAAGGGACAGGGGGGAGAGATACGCAGTATTTT. Amino acid sequence: CASSQGTGGRDTQYF.

The rearrangement links TRBV6-5 to TRBJ1-2, with 8 bases that match TRBD1. The CDR3 extends over 13 amino acids. The trim removed 9 bases at V and 5 bases at J, leaving 8 bases unmatched. The germline gives CDR1 MNHEY, CDR2 SVGAGI. The CDR3 region is CASKTGDNYGYTF. The CDR3, as DNA: TGTGCCAGTAAGACAGGGGACAATTATGGCTACACCTTC.

The chain recombines TRBV2 with TRBJ2-1; D not certain. The germline V gene encodes CDR1 SNHLY and CDR2 FYNNEI. The V and J ends lost 3 bases and 4 bases respectively, with 7 bases between them. The CDR3 spans 13 residues. Written as DNA, the CDR3 is TGTGCCAGCAGTGACCCCGGGTACAATGAGCAGTTCTTC. Amino acids: CASSDPGYNEQFF. Using reference TRBV2 and TRBJ2-1 for the parts outside the CDR3, the full variable domain is EPEVTQTPSHQVTQMGQEVILRCVPISNHLYFYWYRQILGQKVEFLVSFYNNEISEKSEIFDDQFSVERPDGSNFTLKIRSTKLEDSAMYFCASSDPGYNEQFFGPGTRLTVL.

The chain joins TRBV6-5 to TRBJ2-5; maybe TRBD2 (6 bases). Trimming removed 2 bases at V and 4 bases at J, with 8 bases between. Germline CDR1 MNHEY, CDR2 SVGAGI. The CDR3 loop spans 13 amino acids. The CDR3 DNA is TGTGCCAGCAGTTACGGGGGAGGAGAGACCCAGTACTTC. Encoded protein: CASSYGGGETQYF.

CDR3 DNA: TGCGCCAGCAGGCAGACAGCTTTTAGCTCCTACGAGCAGTACTTC. Residues: CASRQTAFSSYEQYF. This sequence joins TRBV4-1 and TRBJ2-7; maybe TRBD1 (5 bases). The germline V gene has CDR1 MGHRA and CDR2 YSYEKL. The CDR3 extends over 15 amino acids. V gave up 6 bases and J gave up 0 bases, with 15 bases separating them.

This clone was recorded once. DNA for the CDR3: TGCGCCAGCAGTGAGTCGACGCAGGGGGCAGAGACCCAGTACTTC. Protein: CASSESTQGAETQYF. The rearrangement joins TRBV10-1 to TRBJ2-5; TRBD1 matches 8 bases. In germline, CDR1 is WNHNN, CDR2 SYGVQD (reference sequence). The V segment lost 0 bases and the J segment 4 bases; nucleotides outside the gene matches: 4. The CDR3 spans 15 residues.

The V call is TRBV3-1 (or the pseudogene TRBV3-2), the J call TRBJ2-7, with D possibly being TRBD2 (6 bases). The CDR3 is made up of 13 amino acids. The V end was cut by 0 bases, the J end by 11 bases, with 14 bases between. Germline-derived CDR1 and CDR2 are LGHDT and YNNKEL (reference sequence). The CDR3: CASSQDRAEGKYF. CDR3 bases: TGTGCCAGCAGCCAAGATCGAGCGGAGGGAAAGTACTTC.

This clone has only one observation. This chain joins TRBV18 and TRBJ1-2, with D uncertain. V shed 4 bases and J shed 1 base, with 10 bases lying between them. The germline V gene has CDR1 KGHSH and CDR2 LQKENI. The CDR3 covers 14 residues. CDR3 DNA sequence: TGTGCCAGCTCACACCGAGAATATAACTATGGCTACACCTTC. Amino acids: CASSHREYNYGYTF. The full variable domain, rest sourced from reference TRBV18 and TRBJ1-2, is NAGVMQNPRHLVRRRGQEARLRCSPMKGHSHVYWYRQLPEEGLKFMVYLQKENIIDESGMPKERFSAEFPKEGPSILRIQQVVRGDSAAYFCASSHREYNYGYTFGSGTRLTVV.

This clone was seen a handful of times. J is TRBJ1-2 and V is TRBV5-1; 10 bases fit TRBD1. Trimming removed 2 bases from V and 8 bases from J; junction bases left unmatched: 9. Germline lookup yields CDR1 SGHRS and CDR2 YFSETQ. The CDR3 is 15 residues long. CDR3 residues: CASSFDGTGVIGYTF. DNA of the CDR3: TGCGCCAGCAGCTTCGACGGGACAGGGGTGATCGGCTACACCTTC.

The rearrangement joins TRBV27 to TRBJ2-3; D gene ambiguous. The CDR3 has 11 residues. V lost 3 bases, J lost 5 bases, and 3 bases lay in between. Germline V lookup: CDR1 MNHEY, CDR2 SMNVEV (reference sequence). This CDR3 is CASSLRDTQYF. Written as DNA, the CDR3 is TGTGCCAGCAGTTTGAGAGATACGCAGTATTTT.

A few counts support this clone. The chain has TRBV6-6 and TRBJ1-2, with D possibly TRBD1 on 5 matching bases. The length of the CDR3 is 14 residues. The V end was cut by 1 base, the J end by 6 bases, with 12 bases between. Germline V gene data show CDR1 as MNHNY and CDR2 as SVGAGI (reference sequence). CDR3 in amino acids: CASSYLAGSDGYTF. DNA for the CDR3: TGTGCCAGCAGTTACTTGGCAGGGTCGGATGGCTACACCTTC.

The chain combines TRBV9 with TRBJ2-2, with TRBD2 matching over 10 bases. The CDR3 has 15 amino acids. Losses at the gene ends were 1 base for V and 4 bases for J; bases not matched to a gene: 1. Per germline, CDR1 SGDLS and CDR2 YYNGEE. In nucleotides, the CDR3 is TGTGCCAGCAGCGTACGGACTAGCGGCACCGGGGAGCTGTTTTTT. Its protein is CASSVRTSGTGELFF.

This clone appeared once. The rearrangement uses TRBV7-9 and TRBJ1-1; TRBD1 aligns across 10 bases. Losses at the gene ends were 5 bases for V and 6 bases for J; bases not matched to a gene: 3. In germline, CDR1 is SEHNR, CDR2 FQNEAQ (reference sequence). The CDR3 length is 13 residues. CDR3 nucleotide sequence: TGTGCCAGCAGCCAGGACAGGGGGGCTGAAGCTTTCTTT. Translated, it gives CASSQDRGAEAFF.

This clone has just a few counts. The chain carries TRBV6-5 and TRBJ1-2, with D possibly being TRBD1 (5 bases). Germline loops: CDR1 MNHEY, CDR2 SVGAGI. This CDR3 contains 13 residues. Trimming took off 2 bases at V and 9 bases at J, with 13 bases between the two ends. CDR3 coding DNA: TGTGCCAGCAGTTACGCGGGGCTTGCGAGCTACACCTTC. Its translation: CASSYAGLASYTF.

The CDR3 protein is CASSRTTGTSDEQYV. The DNA for the CDR3 is TGTGCCAGCAGCCGGACCACTGGGACTAGCGACGAGCAGTACGTC. The chain joins TRBV3-1 (or the pseudogene TRBV3-2) to TRBJ2-7, with 10 nucleotides matching TRBD2. Germline CDR1 reads LGHDT; CDR2 reads YNNKEL (reference sequence). CDR3 size: 15 residues. Trimming removed 4 bases from V and 5 bases from J; junction bases left unmatched: 8.

A single count supports this clone. V and J are TRBV30 and TRBJ2-2, with D possibly matching TRBD1 (6 bases). V was shortened by 7 bases and J by 2 bases, with 11 bases between the two germline ends. The CDR3 covers 13 residues. From germline, CDR1 is GTSNPN and CDR2 SVGIG (reference sequence). The CDR3 region is CALSGTNTGELFF. In DNA, the CDR3 is TGTGCCTTATCCGGGACAAACACCGGGGAGCTGTTTTTT. Full variable domain (rest looked up from reference TRBV30 and TRBJ2-2): SQTIHQWPATLVQPVGSPLSLECTVEGTSNPNLYWYRQAAGRGLQLLFYSVGIGQISSEVPQNLSASRPQDRQFILSSKKLLLSDSGFYLCALSGTNTGELFFGEGSRLTVL.

The rearrangement links TRBV6-1 to TRBJ2-3, with unresolved D. The CDR3 has 14 residues. With 1 base removed from V and 0 bases from J, the gap between germline ends came to 5 bases. CDR1 MNHNS and CDR2 SASEGT come from the germline V gene. In DNA form, the CDR3 reads TGTGCCAGCAGTGAAGTGTATAGCACAGATACGCAGTATTTT. This sequence encodes CASSEVYSTDTQYF.

The rearrangement joins TRBV2 to TRBJ1-1; D gene unclear. Trimming took 3 bases from V and 0 from J, leaving 20 bases between them. This CDR3 region has 18 residues. The germline V gene encodes CDR1 SNHLY and CDR2 FYNNEI. As DNA, the CDR3 is TGTGCCAGCAGTGAGTCACAGCCGTCCTTCACAATGAACACTGAAGCTTTCTTT. Its translation is CASSESQPSFTMNTEAFF.

The rearrangement uses TRBV24-1 and TRBJ1-2; 10 nucleotides align to TRBD1. V lost 3 bases to trimming and J lost 3 bases; unmatched junction nucleotides: 6. The CDR3 runs 16 residues. The germline V gene encodes CDR1 KGHDR and CDR2 SFDVKD. CDR3 DNA: TGTGCCACCAGTGATGGGCGACAGGGGGCGGACTATGGCTACACCTTC. Protein sequence: CATSDGRQGADYGYTF.

The gene calls are TRBV12-3 or TRBV12-4 and TRBJ2-2; D is uncertain. This CDR3 has 12 residues. The V end was cut by 7 bases, the J end by 6 bases, with 9 bases between. The CDR3 nucleotides are TGTGCCAGCACCTTCTACCCCGGGGAGCTGTTTTTT. Amino acids: CASTFYPGELFF.

This rearrangement joins TRBV7-9 to TRBJ2-1; the match to TRBD2 covers 9 bases. CDR1 is SEHNR and CDR2 is FQNEAQ in the germline V gene (reference sequence). The trim removed 0 bases at V and 9 bases at J, leaving 12 bases unmatched. The CDR3 covers 17 residues. CDR3 coding DNA: TGTGCCAGCAGCTTAGCTTTGGCTAGCGGGAAAGGGGCTGAGCAGTTCTTC. It specifies CASSLALASGKGAEQFF.

The V and J genes are TRBV2 and TRBJ2-1; 15 bases agree with TRBD2. After removal of 5 bases from V and 8 bases from J, the junction contained 10 bases not matched to a gene. Germline assignment: CDR1 SNHLY and CDR2 FYNNEI. The CDR3 extends over 17 amino acids. CDR3 DNA sequence: TGTGCCAGCAGTCCACCGGGACTAGCGGGGGGCGGGGATGAGCAGTTCTTC. Translating it yields CASSPPGLAGGGDEQFF.